This is a list of T cell receptor beta chains from one sample in a study of blood T cell repertoires in COVID-19. Measured with immunoSEQ multiplex PCR; TCRdb has only the in-frame clones, and not every one. The repertoire has hundreds of thousands of clones, about 90% of them found once; the top ten carry over 0.8%. Material for sequencing was PBMCs or T cells enriched from blood (not recorded which). The receptors shown here come from a woman in her twenties or thirties who had recovered from COVID-19. CDR3s include the opening cysteine and the closing phenylalanine or tryptophan. Fields, in order: D gene, J gene, V gene, clone size, CDR3 protein, CDR3 DNA. A D gene is named only where the DNA matches it firmly. Clone size is not always given. Where it is, it says once, few, many or a class for expanded clones.

d_gene: TRBD1
j_gene: TRBJ2-5
v_gene: TRBV24-1
abundance: NA
CDR3aa: CATSDFLQGDGETQYF
CDR3nt: TGTGCCACCAGTGATTTCCTACAGGGGGATGGAGAGACCCAGTACTTC

d_gene: NA
j_gene: TRBJ1-3
v_gene: TRBV4-1
abundance: NA
CDR3aa: CASSQSELISGNTIYF
CDR3nt: TGCGCCAGCAGCCAAAGCGAGCTGATCTCTGGAAACACCATATATTTT

d_gene: NA
j_gene: TRBJ1-1
v_gene: TRBV11-3
abundance: once
CDR3aa: CASSLSGVNTEAFF
CDR3nt: TGTGCCAGCAGCTTATCAGGGGTAAACACTGAAGCTTTCTTT

d_gene: NA
j_gene: TRBJ1-6
v_gene: TRBV6-5
abundance: NA
CDR3aa: CASREATQNSPLHF
CDR3nt: TGTGCCAGCAGAGAGGCAACGCAAAATTCACCCCTCCACTTT

d_gene: TRBD1
j_gene: TRBJ2-5
v_gene: TRBV24-1
abundance: NA
CDR3aa: CATSDPRDRGLKETQYF
CDR3nt: TGTGCCACCAGTGACCCTAGGGACAGGGGGTTAAAAGAGACCCAGTACTTC

d_gene: NA
j_gene: TRBJ1-2
v_gene: TRBV27
abundance: NA
CDR3aa: CAVRGNYGYTF
CDR3nt: TGTGCCGTACGGGGGAACTATGGCTACACCTTC

d_gene: TRBD1
j_gene: TRBJ2-2
v_gene: TRBV12-3/TRBV12-4
abundance: NA
CDR3aa: CASRTGVGELFF
CDR3nt: TGTGCCAGCAGAACAGGGGTCGGGGAGCTGTTTTTT

d_gene: NA
j_gene: TRBJ1-4
v_gene: TRBV15
abundance: few
CDR3aa: CATSREGGGNEKLFF
CDR3nt: TGTGCCACCAGCAGAGAGGGAGGGGGTAATGAAAAACTGTTTTTT

d_gene: TRBD1
j_gene: TRBJ1-1
v_gene: TRBV14
abundance: NA
CDR3aa: CASSPGTGGRDTEAFF
CDR3nt: TGTGCCAGCAGCCCTGGGACAGGGGGTCGGGACACTGAAGCTTTCTTT

d_gene: NA
j_gene: TRBJ2-1
v_gene: TRBV6-5
abundance: NA
CDR3aa: CASRPYEGVDNEQFF
CDR3nt: TGTGCCAGCAGGCCCTACGAGGGGGTGGACAATGAGCAGTTCTTC

d_gene: TRBD1
j_gene: TRBJ2-7
v_gene: TRBV18
abundance: NA
CDR3aa: CATGTGTATYEQYF
CDR3nt: TGTGCCACCGGAACCGGGACAGCAACCTACGAGCAGTACTTC

d_gene: NA
j_gene: TRBJ1-2
v_gene: TRBV15
abundance: NA
CDR3aa: CATSRDDSSRYGYTF
CDR3nt: TGTGCCACCAGCAGGGACGACAGTTCCCGCTATGGCTACACCTTC

d_gene: TRBD1
j_gene: TRBJ2-3
v_gene: TRBV12-5
abundance: NA
CDR3aa: CAPRRGRGTDTQYF
CDR3nt: TGTGCCCCGCGCAGGGGGCGTGGGACAGATACGCAGTATTTT

d_gene: NA
j_gene: TRBJ1-5
v_gene: TRBV6-5
abundance: NA
CDR3aa: CASSLRQAGNQPQHF
CDR3nt: TGTGCCAGCAGTCTTCGGCAGGCAGGCAATCAGCCCCAGCATTTT

d_gene: NA
j_gene: TRBJ2-3
v_gene: TRBV5-4
abundance: NA
CDR3aa: CASSLDARGASDTQYF
CDR3nt: TGTGCCAGCAGCTTGGATGCCAGGGGCGCGTCAGATACGCAGTATTTT

d_gene: NA
j_gene: TRBJ2-1
v_gene: TRBV11-2
abundance: once
CDR3aa: CASSNQGYYNEQFF
CDR3nt: TGTGCCAGCAGCAATCAGGGATATTACAATGAGCAGTTCTTC

d_gene: TRBD2
j_gene: TRBJ2-6
v_gene: TRBV5-5
abundance: NA
CDR3aa: CASSLGDAGAGANVLTF
CDR3nt: TGTGCCAGCAGCTTGGGAGATGCGGGAGCTGGGGCCAACGTCCTGACTTTC

d_gene: NA
j_gene: TRBJ1-4
v_gene: TRBV5-1
abundance: NA
CDR3aa: CASSLSGGATNEKLFF
CDR3nt: TGCGCCAGCAGCTTGTCCGGGGGTGCAACTAATGAAAAACTGTTTTTT

d_gene: NA
j_gene: TRBJ1-6
v_gene: TRBV19
abundance: NA
CDR3aa: CASSIVGGIVSSPLHF
CDR3nt: TGTGCCAGTAGTATCGTCGGGGGTATAGTTTCTTCACCCCTCCACTTT

d_gene: NA
j_gene: TRBJ2-5
v_gene: TRBV5-1
abundance: NA
CDR3aa: CASSLWGVEETQYF
CDR3nt: TGCGCCAGCAGCTTGTGGGGAGTTGAAGAGACCCAGTACTTC

d_gene: TRBD2
j_gene: TRBJ2-3
v_gene: TRBV10-2
abundance: NA
CDR3aa: CASSVTSGGATDTQYF
CDR3nt: TGCGCCAGCAGTGTGACTAGCGGGGGGGCCACAGATACGCAGTATTTT

d_gene: NA
j_gene: TRBJ1-6
v_gene: TRBV2
abundance: NA
CDR3aa: CASSEAPDSNANSPLHF
CDR3nt: TGTGCCAGCAGTGAAGCTCCGGACAGTAATGCGAATTCACCCCTCCACTTT

d_gene: TRBD2
j_gene: TRBJ2-3
v_gene: TRBV5-1
abundance: once
CDR3aa: CASSFGLAENTDTQYF
CDR3nt: TGCGCCAGCAGTTTCGGACTAGCGGAGAACACAGATACGCAGTATTTT

d_gene: TRBD1
j_gene: TRBJ1-2
v_gene: TRBV18
abundance: NA
CDR3aa: CASSITGGTGYTF
CDR3nt: TGTGCCAGCTCAATCACAGGGGGAACTGGCTACACCTTC

d_gene: TRBD2
j_gene: TRBJ2-3
v_gene: TRBV19
abundance: NA
CDR3aa: CASSIGFGGATDTQYF
CDR3nt: TGTGCCAGTAGTATAGGGTTCGGGGGGGCCACAGATACGCAGTATTTT

d_gene: NA
j_gene: TRBJ2-7
v_gene: TRBV29-1
abundance: NA
CDR3aa: CSVGPEAGHEQYF
CDR3nt: TGCAGCGTTGGTCCGGAGGCCGGCCACGAGCAGTACTTC

d_gene: TRBD2
j_gene: TRBJ2-3
v_gene: TRBV27
abundance: NA
CDR3aa: CASSLSLAGGPTDTQYF
CDR3nt: TGTGCCAGCAGTTTATCTCTAGCGGGGGGACCCACAGATACGCAGTATTTT